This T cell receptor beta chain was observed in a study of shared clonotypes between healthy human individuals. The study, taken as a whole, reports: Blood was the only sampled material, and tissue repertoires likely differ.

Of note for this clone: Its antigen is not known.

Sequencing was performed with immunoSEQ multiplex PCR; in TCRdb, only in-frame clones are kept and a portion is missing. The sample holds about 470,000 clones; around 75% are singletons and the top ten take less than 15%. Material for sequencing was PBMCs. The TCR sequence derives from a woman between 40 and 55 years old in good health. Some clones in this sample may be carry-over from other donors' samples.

DNA of the CDR3: TGTGCCAGCAGCTTGGTCCAGGGGGCCTGGGGAGAGACCCAGTACTTC. Its translation is CASSLVQGAWGETQYF. This chain connects TRBV5-6 to TRBJ2-5; TRBD1 agrees at 8 bases. Per the germline V gene, CDR1 is SGHDT and CDR2 is YYEEEE. Trimming removed 0 bases from V and 4 bases from J; junction bases left unmatched: 8. This CDR3 spans 16 amino acids.